Listed below are T cell receptor beta chains from one sample, sequenced in a study of radiation and T cells in renal cell carcinoma. Assay: immunoSEQ multiplex PCR; the TCRdb copy retains only in-frame clones and omits some. The repertoire holds 150,000 to 200,000 clones, with roughly nine tenths as singletons. The sequencing used blood, collected from a patient whose treatment included radiotherapy and nephrectomy. The origin of the receptors is a woman in her fifties or sixties with renal cell carcinoma. The CDR3 runs from the conserved cysteine through the conserved F or W. Fields, in order: V gene, clone size, D gene, J gene, CDR3 DNA, CDR3 protein. The D gene is left open where the match is weak. Clone size is shown for a subset of rows, as once, few, many or a class of expanded clone.

v_call: TRBV11-2
clone_size: .
d_call: TRBD2
j_call: TRBJ2-2
cdr3_nt: TGTGCCAGCAGCCGCCCGGCGGGGGGGATCACCGGGGAGCTGTTTTTT
cdr3_aa: CASSRPAGGITGELFF

v_call: TRBV6-5
clone_size: .
d_call: .
j_call: TRBJ2-5
cdr3_nt: TGTGCCAGCAGTTCGTCTAGTGGGTTCCAAGAGACCCAGTACTTC
cdr3_aa: CASSSSSGFQETQYF

v_call: TRBV2
clone_size: once
d_call: .
j_call: TRBJ2-1
cdr3_nt: TGTGCCAGCAGTCGCGCAGGGCAGTACAATGAGCAGTTCTTC
cdr3_aa: CASSRAGQYNEQFF

v_call: TRBV30
clone_size: .
d_call: TRBD2
j_call: TRBJ2-3
cdr3_nt: TGTGCCTGGAACCGGGCGGGGGGCTCAGATACGCAGTATTTT
cdr3_aa: CAWNRAGGSDTQYF

v_call: TRBV5-1
clone_size: once
d_call: .
j_call: TRBJ1-2
cdr3_nt: TGCGCCAGCAGCTTGTCGACAGACTATGGCTACACCTTC
cdr3_aa: CASSLSTDYGYTF

v_call: TRBV29-1
clone_size: .
d_call: TRBD1
j_call: TRBJ1-1
cdr3_nt: TGCAGCGTTGAAGGGGACAGATGGGTGGACACTGAAGCTTTCTTT
cdr3_aa: CSVEGDRWVDTEAFF

v_call: TRBV10-3
clone_size: .
d_call: .
j_call: TRBJ2-7
cdr3_nt: TGTGCCATCAGTGAGTCGTGGCCGACCTACGAGCAGTACTTC
cdr3_aa: CAISESWPTYEQYF

v_call: TRBV6-5
clone_size: .
d_call: .
j_call: TRBJ1-4
cdr3_nt: TGTGCCAGCAGTTACGGGGCCCGGGATGAAAAACTGTTTTTT
cdr3_aa: CASSYGARDEKLFF

v_call: TRBV19
clone_size: .
d_call: .
j_call: TRBJ1-1
cdr3_nt: TGTGCCAGTAAGGTCAGCTTAGGGGGGTTTGCTGAAGCTTTCTTT
cdr3_aa: CASKVSLGGFAEAFF

v_call: TRBV19
clone_size: .
d_call: TRBD1
j_call: TRBJ1-5
cdr3_nt: TGTGCCTCCGGGACAGGGGGCAATCAGCCCCAGCATTTT
cdr3_aa: CASGTGGNQPQHF

v_call: TRBV19
clone_size: .
d_call: .
j_call: TRBJ1-6
cdr3_nt: TGTGCCAGTAGTATAGAATGGGGTAATTCACCCCTCCACTTT
cdr3_aa: CASSIEWGNSPLHF

v_call: TRBV9
clone_size: .
d_call: .
j_call: TRBJ1-1
cdr3_nt: TGTGCCAGCAGCGTAGGGGCAGGGTTTAACACTGAAGCTTTCTTT
cdr3_aa: CASSVGAGFNTEAFF

v_call: TRBV28
clone_size: .
d_call: .
j_call: TRBJ1-2
cdr3_nt: TGTGCCAGCAGTTCCGGGGGCTATGGCTACACCTTC
cdr3_aa: CASSSGGYGYTF

v_call: TRBV7-2
clone_size: .
d_call: .
j_call: TRBJ1-5
cdr3_nt: TGTGCCAGCAGCTTAGTGGGCGGCGAGGTCCAGCCCCAGCATTTT
cdr3_aa: CASSLVGGEVQPQHF

v_call: TRBV6-1
clone_size: .
d_call: TRBD1
j_call: TRBJ1-4
cdr3_nt: TGTGCCAGCAGTGCGCCGGGACAGGTTAATGAAAAACTGTTTTTT
cdr3_aa: CASSAPGQVNEKLFF

v_call: TRBV5-1
clone_size: few
d_call: .
j_call: TRBJ2-2
cdr3_nt: TGCGCCAGCAGCTTGGATCCTAACACCGGGGAGCTGTTTTTT
cdr3_aa: CASSLDPNTGELFF

v_call: TRBV2
clone_size: .
d_call: .
j_call: TRBJ1-2
cdr3_nt: TGTGCCAGCAGCTCTTACAGGTCCCCTAACTATGGCTACACCTTC
cdr3_aa: CASSSYRSPNYGYTF

v_call: TRBV5-1
clone_size: .
d_call: .
j_call: TRBJ2-2
cdr3_nt: TGCGCCAGCAGCCCTACAGGGAGGAACACCGGGGAGCTGTTTTTT
cdr3_aa: CASSPTGRNTGELFF

v_call: TRBV6-6
clone_size: .
d_call: .
j_call: TRBJ2-2
cdr3_nt: TGTGCCAGCAGCCTTACCTCGACCGGTAACACCGGGGAGCTGTTTTTT
cdr3_aa: CASSLTSTGNTGELFF

v_call: TRBV18
clone_size: few
d_call: TRBD1
j_call: TRBJ1-1
cdr3_nt: TGTGCCAGCTCACCTACTCAGGGGGGGGTGAACACTGAAGCTTTCTTT
cdr3_aa: CASSPTQGGVNTEAFF

v_call: TRBV7-2
clone_size: .
d_call: .
j_call: TRBJ2-1
cdr3_nt: TGTGCCAGCAGCTTAGTAATTGGGCCCGGTAATGAGCAGTTCTTC
cdr3_aa: CASSLVIGPGNEQFF

v_call: TRBV5-4
clone_size: .
d_call: TRBD1
j_call: TRBJ2-2
cdr3_nt: TGTGCCAGCAGCCCCCGGGACAGGGGGCTTATCGGGGAGCTGTTTTTT
cdr3_aa: CASSPRDRGLIGELFF

v_call: TRBV19
clone_size: .
d_call: .
j_call: TRBJ2-2
cdr3_nt: TGTGCCAGTAGTATTCGGACGGGGACGAACACCGGGGAGCTGTTTTTT
cdr3_aa: CASSIRTGTNTGELFF

v_call: TRBV5-1
clone_size: .
d_call: .
j_call: TRBJ2-1
cdr3_nt: TGCGCCAGCAGCTTGGACTCGTGGAATGAGCAGTTCTTC
cdr3_aa: CASSLDSWNEQFF

v_call: TRBV14
clone_size: .
d_call: .
j_call: TRBJ1-4
cdr3_nt: TGTGCCAGCAGCCAAGACCTAAACGGGGTACGAGAAAAACTGTTTTTT
cdr3_aa: CASSQDLNGVREKLFF

v_call: TRBV5-1
clone_size: .
d_call: .
j_call: TRBJ2-2
cdr3_nt: TGCGCCAGCAGCACTCGAGGGACTGAAACCGGGGAGCTGTTTTTT
cdr3_aa: CASSTRGTETGELFF

v_call: TRBV6-6
clone_size: .
d_call: .
j_call: TRBJ1-1
cdr3_nt: TGTGCCAGCAGTTTTGCCCTGCGCGGGACGTCGGCTGAAGCTTTCTTT
cdr3_aa: CASSFALRGTSAEAFF

v_call: TRBV5-3
clone_size: .
d_call: .
j_call: TRBJ2-5
cdr3_nt: TGTGCCAGAAGCCACGGGTTGCGCGACCGAGGCACGCAAGAGACCCAGTACTTC
cdr3_aa: CARSHGLRDRGTQETQYF

v_call: TRBV19
clone_size: once
d_call: TRBD2
j_call: TRBJ2-1
cdr3_nt: TGTGCGACCCCCCGACTAGCGGGGGGTCTGGGTGGTGAGCAGTTCTTC
cdr3_aa: CATPRLAGGLGGEQFF

v_call: TRBV14
clone_size: .
d_call: .
j_call: TRBJ1-2
cdr3_nt: TGTGCCAGCAGCCAAAGTTACGAAAGCTATGGCTACACCTTC
cdr3_aa: CASSQSYESYGYTF

v_call: TRBV10-3
clone_size: .
d_call: .
j_call: TRBJ1-2
cdr3_nt: TGTGCCATCAGTGAGTCCGGGCAAAGGGACTATGGCTACACCTTC
cdr3_aa: CAISESGQRDYGYTF

v_call: TRBV18
clone_size: .
d_call: TRBD1
j_call: TRBJ1-2
cdr3_nt: TGTGCCAGCTCGCCGACAGGGGATAACTATGGCTACACCTTC
cdr3_aa: CASSPTGDNYGYTF

v_call: TRBV29-1
clone_size: .
d_call: TRBD1
j_call: TRBJ1-2
cdr3_nt: TGCAGCGTTGAAGTTCTGACAGGGACCGGGTATGGCTACACCTTC
cdr3_aa: CSVEVLTGTGYGYTF

v_call: TRBV18
clone_size: .
d_call: .
j_call: TRBJ2-5
cdr3_nt: TGTGCCAGCTCACCCTCCCCGATGGAGACCCAGTACTTC
cdr3_aa: CASSPSPMETQYF

v_call: TRBV9
clone_size: .
d_call: .
j_call: TRBJ1-2
cdr3_nt: TGTGCCAGCAGCGGGACAACTATCTATGGCTACACCTTC
cdr3_aa: CASSGTTIYGYTF

v_call: TRBV5-8
clone_size: once
d_call: .
j_call: TRBJ2-1
cdr3_nt: TGTGCCAGCAGGAGGGCCCCCGGCAATGAGCAGTTCTTC
cdr3_aa: CASRRAPGNEQFF

v_call: TRBV7-2
clone_size: .
d_call: .
j_call: TRBJ1-5
cdr3_nt: TGTGCCAGCAGCTTAGTCCTAGGGGCCGTTCAGCCCCAGCATTTT
cdr3_aa: CASSLVLGAVQPQHF

v_call: TRBV4-1
clone_size: once
d_call: TRBD2
j_call: TRBJ2-3
cdr3_nt: TGCGCCAGCAGCCAAGCCGGACTAGCGGGGGGGCATTCAGATACGCAGTATTTT
cdr3_aa: CASSQAGLAGGHSDTQYF

v_call: TRBV6-1
clone_size: .
d_call: .
j_call: TRBJ2-3
cdr3_nt: TGTGCCAGCAGTGAAGTTCAGCGGATGACAGATACGCAGTATTTT
cdr3_aa: CASSEVQRMTDTQYF

v_call: TRBV7-2
clone_size: .
d_call: .
j_call: TRBJ2-3
cdr3_nt: TGTGCCAGCAGCAACACAGATACGCAGTATTTT
cdr3_aa: CASSNTDTQYF

v_call: TRBV7-3
clone_size: .
d_call: .
j_call: TRBJ2-6
cdr3_nt: TGTGCCAGCAGCAGGGGCCCAACTGGGGCCAACGTCCTGACTTTC
cdr3_aa: CASSRGPTGANVLTF

v_call: TRBV18
clone_size: .
d_call: .
j_call: TRBJ2-5
cdr3_nt: TGTGCCAGCTGCCGGGGTGGACAAGAGACCCAGTACTTC
cdr3_aa: CASCRGGQETQYF

v_call: TRBV9
clone_size: .
d_call: TRBD2
j_call: TRBJ2-5
cdr3_nt: TGTGCCAGCAGCGTAGCTACTTCGACGGGGACTAGCGGGGGCGGGCAAGAGACCCAGTACTTC
cdr3_aa: CASSVATSTGTSGGGQETQYF

v_call: TRBV19
clone_size: .
d_call: TRBD2
j_call: TRBJ2-7
cdr3_nt: TGTGCCAGTAGTTTTACTAGCGGGTCAATACCAACCGAGCAGTACTTC
cdr3_aa: CASSFTSGSIPTEQYF

v_call: TRBV9
clone_size: .
d_call: .
j_call: TRBJ1-6
cdr3_nt: TGTGCCAGCAGCGCCCTATCGGGTGTTTCACCCCTCCACTTT
cdr3_aa: CASSALSGVSPLHF

v_call: TRBV2
clone_size: .
d_call: TRBD1
j_call: TRBJ2-4
cdr3_nt: TGTGCCAGCACACAAACAGGGGGGTTAGCCAAAAACATTCAGTACTTC
cdr3_aa: CASTQTGGLAKNIQYF

v_call: TRBV7-2
clone_size: .
d_call: .
j_call: TRBJ1-4
cdr3_nt: TGTGCCAGCAGCAAACAAAAGGTGCCTAATGAAAAACTGTTTTTT
cdr3_aa: CASSKQKVPNEKLFF

v_call: TRBV30
clone_size: few
d_call: .
j_call: TRBJ1-1
cdr3_nt: TGTGCCTGGAGTGTAACAGCACACACTGAAGCTTTCTTT
cdr3_aa: CAWSVTAHTEAFF

v_call: TRBV14
clone_size: few
d_call: .
j_call: TRBJ1-1
cdr3_nt: TGTGCCAGCAGCCAGTCGTTGAACACTGAAGCTTTCTTT
cdr3_aa: CASSQSLNTEAFF

v_call: TRBV7-6
clone_size: .
d_call: .
j_call: TRBJ2-5
cdr3_nt: TGTGCCAGCAGCTTTGATTTCCGGTCCGGCAGGGAGACCCAGTACTTC
cdr3_aa: CASSFDFRSGRETQYF

v_call: TRBV29-1
clone_size: .
d_call: .
j_call: TRBJ2-1
cdr3_nt: TGCAGCGTGGGGGGCCCTGCGAGCTCCTACAATGAGCAGTTCTTC
cdr3_aa: CSVGGPASSYNEQFF

v_call: TRBV9
clone_size: .
d_call: .
j_call: TRBJ1-4
cdr3_nt: TGTGCCAGCAGCTCCCAAGGACACCTTAATGAAAAACTGTTTTTT
cdr3_aa: CASSSQGHLNEKLFF

v_call: TRBV19
clone_size: .
d_call: .
j_call: TRBJ1-1
cdr3_nt: TGTGCCAGTAGTGGGCAGTCTAACACTGAAGCTTTCTTT
cdr3_aa: CASSGQSNTEAFF